The 9 T cell receptor beta chains presented below share a single source sample, sequenced in a study of cytomegalovirus exposure and HLA in healthy donors. Primers included in the PCR were 60 Vbeta and 13 Jbeta primers. Libraries were prepared by immunoSEQ multiplex PCR; TCRdb keeps only in-frame clonotypes and omits some of them. The sample carries about 120,000 clones, roughly four fifths recorded once. The sequenced sample was PBMCs. The origin of the receptors is a man in his forties in good health and CMV-seronegative.

V usage is TRBV6-1 and J usage is TRBJ2-3, with D possibly matching TRBD2 (5 bases). Trimming removed 6 bases from V and 3 bases from J, with 16 bases in between. Germline V gene sequence: CDR1 MNHNS, CDR2 SASEGT. This CDR3 is 15 amino acids long. The CDR3 sequence is CASSGSGMRTDTQYF. Written as DNA, the CDR3 is TGTGCCAGCAGCGGTTCCGGGATGCGGACAGATACGCAGTATTTT.

The genes are TRBV29-1 and TRBJ1-1; 8 bases map to TRBD1. Per the germline V gene, CDR1 is SQVTM and CDR2 is ANQGSEA. CDR3 length equals 12 residues. With 3 bases clipped from V and 7 bases from J, the junction kept 4 bases outside the gene matches. Here the CDR3 reads CSVDSGGGEAFF. CDR3 DNA sequence: TGCAGCGTTGACTCAGGGGGCGGTGAAGCTTTCTTT. Complete variable domain (other parts from reference TRBV29-1 and TRBJ1-1): SAVISQKPSRDICQRGTSLTIQCQVDSQVTMMFWYRQQPGQSLTLIATANQGSEATYESGFVIDKFPISRPNLTFSTLTVSNMSPEDSSIYLCSVDSGGGEAFFGQGTRLTVV.

In the case of this clone: At one end, the junction sequence differs from germline, possibly due to a read error. The chain recombines TRBV27 with TRBJ2-6; maybe TRBD1 (6 bases). The CDR3 contains 15 residues. Germline CDR1 and CDR2: MNHEY and SMNVEV (reference sequence). The CDR3 nucleotides read TGTGCCAGCAGTCCTCTTCGTGCAGGGGCCAACGGCCTGACTTTC. Its protein is CASSPLRAGANGLTF.

V gene TRBV4-1 combines with J gene TRBJ1-4; D gene unclear. V was shortened by 5 bases and J by 6 bases, with 13 bases between the two germline ends. Germline CDR1 reads MGHRA; CDR2 reads YSYEKL. The CDR3 has 14 residues. CDR3 protein: CASSAGAIDEKLFF. The DNA of the CDR3 is TGCGCCAGCAGCGCGGGAGCCATCGATGAAAAACTGTTTTTT.

The chain has TRBV15 and TRBJ1-5, with D unclear. The CDR3 sequence is 14 residues long. The V and J ends lost 1 base and 1 base respectively, with 5 bases between them. The germline V gene has CDR1 LNHNV and CDR2 YYDKDF (reference sequence). In DNA form, the CDR3 reads TGTGCCACCAGCAGAGGACTCAGCAATCAGCCCCAGCATTTT. It is translated as CATSRGLSNQPQHF.

The V and J genes are TRBV11-2 and TRBJ1-5, with 7 positions matching TRBD1. The V gene end was trimmed by 5 bases and the J gene end by 3 bases; junction bases not matched to a gene: 7. The CDR3 is made up of 15 amino acids. The germline CDR1 and CDR2 sequences are SGHAT and FQNNGV. The CDR3 loop reads CASSPEGAHNQPQHF. Written as DNA, the CDR3 is TGTGCCAGCAGCCCCGAGGGGGCCCACAATCAGCCCCAGCATTTT.

The CDR3 sequence is CASSENLLPLHF. The DNA for the CDR3 is TGTGCCAGCAGTGAAAATCTCTTACCCCTCCACTTT. The rearrangement uses TRBV6-1 and TRBJ1-6; no clear D gene. The CDR3 has 12 residues. Germline V gives CDR1 MNHNS, CDR2 SASEGT. V lost 2 bases and J 12 bases, leaving 8 bases between the germline ends.

The chain recombines TRBV2 with TRBJ1-5, with D unresolved. Trimming removed 0 bases from V and 3 bases from J, with 12 bases in between. The CDR3 totals 16 residues. Germline CDR1 and CDR2: SNHLY and FYNNEI. The CDR3 loop is CASSEALRQVNQPQHF. The CDR3 bases are TGTGCCAGCAGTGAAGCGCTAAGGCAGGTCAATCAGCCCCAGCATTTT.

This clone has just a few counts. V and J are TRBV4-3 and TRBJ2-6; D is uncertain. Germline CDR1 and CDR2: LGHNA and YSLEER. Trimming shortened V by 1 base and J by 0 bases, and 13 bases separated the two germline ends. The CDR3 is made up of 18 amino acids. The CDR3 nucleotides are TGCGCCAGCAGCCAAGTGTACGGCGGTGCCTCTGGGGCCAACGTCCTGACTTTC. Protein sequence: CASSQVYGGASGANVLTF.